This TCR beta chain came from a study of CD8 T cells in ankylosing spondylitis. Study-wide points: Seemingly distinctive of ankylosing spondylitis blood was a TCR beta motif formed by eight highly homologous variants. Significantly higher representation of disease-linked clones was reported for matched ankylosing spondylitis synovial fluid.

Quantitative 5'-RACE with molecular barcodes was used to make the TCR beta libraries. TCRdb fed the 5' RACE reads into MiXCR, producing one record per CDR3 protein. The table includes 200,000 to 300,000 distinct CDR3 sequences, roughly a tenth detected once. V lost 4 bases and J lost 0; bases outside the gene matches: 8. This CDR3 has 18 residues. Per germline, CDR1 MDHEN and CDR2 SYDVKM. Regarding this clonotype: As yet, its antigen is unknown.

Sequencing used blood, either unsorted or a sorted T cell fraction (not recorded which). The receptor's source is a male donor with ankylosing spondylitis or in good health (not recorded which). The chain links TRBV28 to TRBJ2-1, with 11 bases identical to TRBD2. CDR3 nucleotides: TGTGCCAGCAGTTCCAACCCGGGACTAGCGGTCTCCTACAATGAGCAGTTCTTC. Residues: CASSSNPGLAVSYNEQFF.